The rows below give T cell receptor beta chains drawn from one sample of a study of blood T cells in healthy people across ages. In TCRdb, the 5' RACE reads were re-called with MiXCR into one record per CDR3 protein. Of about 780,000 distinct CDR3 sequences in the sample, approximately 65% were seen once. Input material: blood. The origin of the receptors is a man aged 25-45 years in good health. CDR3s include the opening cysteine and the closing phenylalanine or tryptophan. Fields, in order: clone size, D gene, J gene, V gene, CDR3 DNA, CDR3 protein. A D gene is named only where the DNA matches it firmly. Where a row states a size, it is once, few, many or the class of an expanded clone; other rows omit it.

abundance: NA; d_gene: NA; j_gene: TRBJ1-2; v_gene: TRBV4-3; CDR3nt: TGCGCCAGCAGCCAAGCTCGCAGCCTAACTAACTATGGCTACACCTTC; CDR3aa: CASSQARSLTNYGYTF
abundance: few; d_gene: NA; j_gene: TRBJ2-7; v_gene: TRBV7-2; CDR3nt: TGTGCCAGCAGCTTACCGGACGGTACCTACGAGCAGTACTTC; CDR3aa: CASSLPDGTYEQYF
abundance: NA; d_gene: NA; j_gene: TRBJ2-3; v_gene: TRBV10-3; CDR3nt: TGTGCCATCACGGACAATGGGGATACGCAGTATTTT; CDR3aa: CAITDNGDTQYF
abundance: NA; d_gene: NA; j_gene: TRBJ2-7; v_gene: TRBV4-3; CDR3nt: TGCGCCAGCAGCCCCGGGGAGTTCTACGAGCAGTACTTC; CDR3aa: CASSPGEFYEQYF
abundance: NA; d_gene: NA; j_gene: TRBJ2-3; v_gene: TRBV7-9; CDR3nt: TGTGCCAGCAGCGTAGGGGTTACAGATACGCAGTATTTT; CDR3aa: CASSVGVTDTQYF
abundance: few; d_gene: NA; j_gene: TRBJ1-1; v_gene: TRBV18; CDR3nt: TGTGCCAGCTCACCACTACATGGCCGGGAAGCTTTCTTT; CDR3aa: CASSPLHGREAFF
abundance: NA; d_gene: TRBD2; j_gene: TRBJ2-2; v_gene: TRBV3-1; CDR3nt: TGTGCCAGCAGCCAACGGACTAGCGACACCGGGGAGCTGTTTTTT; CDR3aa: CASSQRTSDTGELFF
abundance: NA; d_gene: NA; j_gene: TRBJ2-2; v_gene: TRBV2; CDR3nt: TGTGCCAGCAGTGAATTAGGGGAGCTGTTTTTT; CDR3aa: CASSELGELFF
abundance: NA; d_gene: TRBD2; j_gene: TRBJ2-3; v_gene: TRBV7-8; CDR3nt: TGTGCCAGCAGCTTAAGACTAGCGGGGGGCACTGTGGCAGATACGCAGTATTTT; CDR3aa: CASSLRLAGGTVADTQYF
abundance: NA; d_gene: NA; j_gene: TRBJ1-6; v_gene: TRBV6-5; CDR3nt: TGTGCCAGCAGTTACTCGGCTAGCTCCTATAATTCACCCCTCCACTTT; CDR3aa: CASSYSASSYNSPLHF
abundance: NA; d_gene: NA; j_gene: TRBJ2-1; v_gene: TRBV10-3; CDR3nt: TGTGCCATCAGTGAGTCGACTGTGGACAATGAGCAGTTCTTC; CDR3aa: CAISESTVDNEQFF
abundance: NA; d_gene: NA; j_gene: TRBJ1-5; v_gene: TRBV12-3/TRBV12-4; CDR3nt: TGTGCCAGCAGTTTCGGTGGGGAGGTAGTGGATCAGCCCCAGCATTTT; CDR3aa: CASSFGGEVVDQPQHF
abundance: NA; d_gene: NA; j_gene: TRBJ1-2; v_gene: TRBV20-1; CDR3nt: TGCAGTGCTAGATGGGGCTCGGGGGGTGGCTACACCTTC; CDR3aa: CSARWGSGGGYTF
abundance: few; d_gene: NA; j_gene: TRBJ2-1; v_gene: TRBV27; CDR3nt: TGTGCCAGCATTGGGGGCGGAGAGCAGTTCTTC; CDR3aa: CASIGGGEQFF
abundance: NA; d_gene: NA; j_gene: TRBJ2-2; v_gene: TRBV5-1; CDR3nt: TGCGCCAGCACCCCCAGGGGTCCCGGGGAGCTGTTTTTT; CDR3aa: CASTPRGPGELFF
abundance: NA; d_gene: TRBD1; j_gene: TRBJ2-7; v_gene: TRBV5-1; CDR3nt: TGCGCCAGCAGCCGAGGACAGGGTGCTCTCCACGAGCAGTACTTC; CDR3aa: CASSRGQGALHEQYF
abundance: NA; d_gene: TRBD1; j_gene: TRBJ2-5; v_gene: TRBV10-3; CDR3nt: TGTGCCATCAGTGGGGACAGGGGGCTCCAAGAGACCCAGTACTTC; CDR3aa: CAISGDRGLQETQYF